This T cell receptor (beta chain) was recorded in a study of blood T cell repertoires in COVID-19 (dated by TCRdb to about 2020). A note on the overall study: Collaborator samples came from the United States, Italy and Spain and covered acute and convalescent phases of COVID-19. The material from the prospective study consisted of cDNA or gDNA derived from T cells, B-cell-depleted T cells, or PBMCs. Subjects who had been exposed to COVID-19, were actively infected with it, or had recovered from it provided the deeply sampled blood TCRbeta repertoires that made up the dataset. The repertoires were made available in a free public database intended to serve as a resource for research on the immune response to SARS-CoV-2. The samples were drawn from two sources: the first 160 participants of the ongoing ImmuneRACE study, and 1,200 or so subjects contributed by 6 global collaborators. The sample metadata nearly always contained a de-identified subject ID, COVID-19 status, age in years and sex. Where available, HLA class I and class II types were taken from metadata supplied by the sample provider and were not determined by assay-based typing.

Concerning this clone itself: The specificity of this receptor is unknown. Base quality data are lacking; no much larger clone is found one base away.

Collaborating institutions collected whole blood in K2EDTA tubes following their own protocols. For TCRbeta analysis, collaborator samples were shipped as frozen whole blood, as isolated PBMCs, or as DNA extracted from either sample type. V and J are truncated by 4 bases and 0 bases respectively, leaving an intervening sequence of 12 bases. The CDR3 spans 15 residues, from the cysteine through the phenylalanine. The only DNA kept is the CDR3, 45 bases in frame from the first base. Via the germline V gene, CDR1 is SGHDN and CDR2 FVKESK. TCRbeta CDR3 regions were amplified from genomic DNA using the immunoSEQ Assay, a bias-controlled multiplex PCR. Per the original workflow: Nucleated cell counts per sample were estimated from amplification of reference gene primers within the assay. To quantify the absolute abundance of each unique TCRbeta CDR3 rearrangement, sequence reads were collapsed and filtered. Productive Simpson clonality was computed per sample as the square root of Simpson's diversity index over productive rearrangements. TCRdb took over this immuneACCESS table, retaining in-frame rearrangements with V and J assigned. Such tables are incomplete; in checked studies, under half of the missing clones stem from an unresolved V gene, and the remainder is unexplained. V, J and clone size are those of that table, while D and trimming were read from the DNA. This sample holds roughly 60,000 clones; approximately 75% were observed only once. The ten most abundant clones make up about 15% of the sample.

The investigation overall reported the following: Clinical and demographic metadata were provided uncurated, with the amount varying by source and participant.

The sequence was collected from a man older than 75 with acute or convalescent COVID-19. The sample taken for sequencing was peripheral blood. The rearrangement joined TRBV14 to TRBJ1-1; the best D guess is TRBD1, with 5 bases matching. The CDR3 here reads CASSLGARMNTEAFF. The nucleotides read TGTGCCAGCAGCCTAGGGGCCCGAATGAACACTGAAGCTTTCTTT. The full variable domain, completed from the reference TRBV14 and TRBJ1-1 proteins outside the CDR3, reads EAGVTQFPSHSVIEKGQTVTLRCDPISGHDNLYWYRRVMGKEIKFLLHFVKESKQDESGMPNNRFLAERTGGTYSTLKVQPAELEDSGVYFCASSLGARMNTEAFFGQGTRLTVV.